The entry below describes one T cell receptor beta chain. These data belong to a study of blood T cell repertoires in COVID-19. CDR1 and CDR2 from the germline V gene are LGHDT and YNNKEL (reference sequence). V trimming: 2 bases; J trimming: 2 bases; junction bases outside the gene matches: 9. This CDR3 region has 17 residues. TCRdb's table, derived via immunoSEQ multiplex PCR, lists solely in-frame clones and lacks some. Of under 250,000 clones in the sample, roughly 87% were seen once. This clonotype was obtained from a young man who had recovered from COVID-19. The chain has TRBV3-1 (or the pseudogene TRBV3-2) and TRBJ2-5; 9 positions match TRBD2. Sequences were obtained from PBMCs or T cells enriched from blood (not recorded which). The CDR3, as DNA: TGTGCCAGCAGCCAATTTGGTTTAGCGGGGGCACAAGAGACCCAGTACTTC. It codes for CASSQFGLAGAQETQYF.